The 13 T cell receptor beta chains below come from one sample, sequenced in a study of blood T cell repertoires in COVID-19. Method: immunoSEQ multiplex PCR; TCRdb's copy keeps in-frame clones and lacks some. The repertoire holds 310,000 or so clones, with 89% as singletons. Input material: PBMCs or T cells enriched from blood (not recorded which). All receptors derive from a woman in her thirties or forties who had recovered from COVID-19.

This chain connects TRBV5-1 to TRBJ2-1; TRBD2 agrees at 7 bases. The CDR3 length is 17 residues. In germline, CDR1 is SGHRS, CDR2 YFSETQ. V trimming: 1 base; J trimming: 4 bases; junction bases outside the gene matches: 11. CDR3 in DNA: TGCGCCAGCAGCTTGACCGCTTCTAGCGGTTTTTACAATGAGCAGTTCTTC. This encodes CASSLTASSGFYNEQFF. Complete variable domain (other parts from reference TRBV5-1 and TRBJ2-1): KAGVTQTPRYLIKTRGQQVTLSCSPISGHRSVSWYQQTPGQGLQFLFEYFSETQRNKGNFPGRFSGRQFSNSRSEMNVSTLELGDSALYLCASSLTASSGFYNEQFFGPGTRLTVL.

V and J are TRBV5-4 and TRBJ2-2; maybe TRBD2 (5 bases). V shed 0 bases and J shed 4 bases, with 10 bases lying between them. Looked up from germline, CDR1 is SGHNT and CDR2 is YYREEE (reference sequence). The CDR3 extends over 15 amino acids. CDR3 DNA: TGTGCCAGCAGCTTGGTTAGCCGGGGCACCGGGGAGCTGTTTTTT. Its protein product is CASSLVSRGTGELFF.

This chain connects TRBV7-2 to TRBJ2-2, with TRBD2 matching over 8 bases. Trimming removed 11 bases from V and 1 base from J; junction bases left unmatched: 9. Germline V lookup: CDR1 SGHTA, CDR2 FQGNSA. The CDR3 contains 15 residues. Here the CDR3 reads CAPGGLAGNTGELFF. The CDR3 region has the DNA TGTGCCCCAGGAGGGCTAGCGGGGAACACCGGGGAGCTGTTTTTT.

The V and J genes are TRBV30 and TRBJ2-7; 9 nucleotides match TRBD2. The V segment lost 5 bases and the J segment 3 bases; nucleotides outside the gene matches: 8. The CDR3 sequence is 14 residues long. The germline V gene encodes CDR1 GTSNPN and CDR2 SVGIG (reference sequence). This chain's CDR3 is CAWGSGRLYYEQYF. The CDR3 nucleotides are TGTGCCTGGGGCAGCGGGAGGCTCTACTACGAGCAGTACTTC.

V and J are TRBV27 and TRBJ1-6; possible D gene TRBD1, 6 bases. Germline CDR1 is MNHEY and CDR2 is SMNVEV (reference sequence). The germline V and J ends were trimmed by 0 bases and 10 bases, with 16 bases remaining between them. This CDR3 is 16 amino acids long. The CDR3 protein is CASSLSRHNQGSPLHF. CDR3 in DNA: TGTGCCAGCAGTTTATCGCGGCACAACCAGGGGTCACCCCTCCACTTT.

This chain connects TRBV7-2 to TRBJ2-5; TRBD2 matches 14 bases. Losses at the gene ends were 1 base for V and 6 bases for J; bases not matched to a gene: 4. Germline V gene sequence: CDR1 SGHTA, CDR2 FQGNSA. The CDR3 runs 16 residues. The CDR3 reads CASSLEGLAGVKTQYF. CDR3 nucleotide sequence: TGTGCCAGCAGCTTAGAGGGACTAGCGGGGGTAAAGACCCAGTACTTC.

The chain is built from TRBV19 and TRBJ2-1; 8 nucleotides agree with TRBD2. Per germline, CDR1 LNHDA and CDR2 SQIVND (reference sequence). With V trimmed by 0 bases and J by 3 bases, 1 base remained unmatched. This CDR3 is 15 amino acids long. CDR3 DNA sequence: TGTGCCAGTAGTATAGACGCGGGAGGCTACAATGAGCAGTTCTTC. It yields the protein CASSIDAGGYNEQFF.

This clone was found a few times. The chain is built from TRBV6-6 and TRBJ1-2; the match to TRBD1 covers 10 bases. Germline V lookup: CDR1 MNHNY, CDR2 SVGAGI (reference sequence). The CDR3 contains 14 residues. After removal of 11 bases from V and 8 bases from J, the junction contained 14 bases not matched to a gene. The CDR3: CASYKGQGIKGYTF. The CDR3 DNA reads as TGTGCCTCCTATAAGGGACAGGGGATTAAAGGCTACACCTTC.

The chain has TRBV25-1 and TRBJ2-7; D not resolved. CDR1 and CDR2 (germline): MGHDK, SYGVNS. This CDR3 has 14 amino acids. V was cut by 6 bases and J by 3 bases, with 15 bases left in between. The CDR3 loop is CASRGNGKSYEQYF. The CDR3 coding sequence is TGTGCCAGCAGGGGCAACGGAAAGAGCTACGAGCAGTACTTC.

CDR3 sequence (DNA): TGTGCCAGCAGCCCCCCGGGACAGTGGTATGGCTACACCTTC. Translation gives CASSPPGQWYGYTF. The chain uses TRBV28 and TRBJ1-2, with TRBD1 matching over 7 bases. With V trimmed by 6 bases and J by 5 bases, 9 bases remained unmatched. CDR1 and CDR2 from the germline V gene are MDHEN and SYDVKM. This CDR3 is 14 amino acids long.

The J gene is TRBJ2-1, the V gene TRBV9; 8 nucleotides agree with TRBD2. Trimming removed 4 bases from V and 9 bases from J; junction bases left unmatched: 9. This CDR3 is 14 amino acids long. Germline-derived CDR1 and CDR2 are SGDLS and YYNGEE. The CDR3 nucleotides read TGTGCCAGCAGCACAACGGGAGGGACAAGTGAGCAGTTCTTC. This encodes CASSTTGGTSEQFF.

The chain carries TRBV29-1 and TRBJ2-1; D may be TRBD1 (7 bases). The CDR3 consists of 15 residues. Germline V gene sequence: CDR1 SQVTM, CDR2 ANQGSEA. Trimming removed 6 bases from V and 4 bases from J, with 19 bases in between. The CDR3 loop reads CSVRGETGTYNEQFF. CDR3 coding DNA: TGCAGCGTGAGGGGGGAGACAGGGACATACAATGAGCAGTTCTTC.

The chain couples TRBV19 to TRBJ1-1, with 10 bases fitting TRBD1. Losses at the gene ends were 7 bases for V and 5 bases for J; bases not matched to a gene: 7. The CDR3 runs 14 residues. The germline CDR1 and CDR2 sequences are LNHDA and SQIVND (reference sequence). The CDR3 DNA reads TGTGCCAGTACCCGGGACAGGGGTACGACTGAAGCTTTCTTT. The encoded protein is CASTRDRGTTEAFF.